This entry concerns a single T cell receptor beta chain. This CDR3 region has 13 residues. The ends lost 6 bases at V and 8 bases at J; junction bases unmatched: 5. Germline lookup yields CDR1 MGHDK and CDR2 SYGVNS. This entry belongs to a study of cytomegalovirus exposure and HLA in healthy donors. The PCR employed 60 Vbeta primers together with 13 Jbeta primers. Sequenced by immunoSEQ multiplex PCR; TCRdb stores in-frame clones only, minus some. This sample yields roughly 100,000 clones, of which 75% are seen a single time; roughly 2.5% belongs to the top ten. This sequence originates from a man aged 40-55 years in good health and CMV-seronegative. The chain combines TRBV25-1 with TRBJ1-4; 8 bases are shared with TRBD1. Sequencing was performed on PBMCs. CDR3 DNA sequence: TGTGCCAGCAGACGACAGGGGAGGGAAAAACTGTTTTTT. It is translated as CASRRQGREKLFF.